This T cell receptor (beta chain) was sequenced in a study of beta chain features in type 1 diabetes. Background on the study: No patient-donor differences in age, gender, total cells or subset yield. Whole-study findings and limits: The question left open here concerned HLA type influencing TCRB rearrangement.

A note on this clone: The antigen is not known.

CD4+ cells of the naive, central memory, regulatory and stem cell-like memory types were sorted via CD45RO/CCR7/CD25/CD127/CD95/CD27. Expressed TCRB transcripts were sequenced because the isolated RNA had all been reverse transcribed beforehand. Naive, central memory and regulatory T cell samples averaged approximately 3.5 million immunoSEQ reads each. Profiling relied on immunoSEQ multiplex PCR, and the TCRdb table lists in-frame clones only, not all of them. Among hundreds of thousands of clones listed, roughly two thirds were seen once. There are 13 residues in the CDR3. Germline V lookup: CDR1 GTSNPN, CDR2 SVGIG (reference sequence).

The V gene is TRBV30, the J gene TRBJ1-2; D possibly corresponds to TRBD1 (5 bases). This TCR was recovered from a man under 40 in good health. Sequenced: naive CD4+ T cells from blood. The CDR3 here is CACREGRWDGYTF. In DNA, the CDR3 is TGTGCTTGTCGGGAGGGGAGGTGGGATGGCTACACCTTC.